These 14 T cell receptor beta chains share one sample of origin, sequenced in a study of cytomegalovirus exposure and HLA in healthy donors. 13 Jbeta primers and 60 Vbeta primers were used for the PCR. Here immunoSEQ multiplex PCR was the method, and the copy in TCRdb shows in-frame clones only, minus some. The table includes 40,000 to 45,000 clones, roughly half detected once. The source material was PBMCs. The receptor set was obtained from a human donor in good health.

This clone occurred a few times. The rearrangement joins TRBV5-1 to TRBJ2-3, with 10 bases matching TRBD1. After removal of 3 bases from V and 6 bases from J, the junction contained 10 bases not matched to a gene. Germline lookup yields CDR1 SGHRS and CDR2 YFSETQ. CDR3 length equals 16 residues. The CDR3 nucleotides are TGCGCCAGCAGCTGGGGGCGGGACAGGGGAACGGATACGCAGTATTTT. This codes for CASSWGRDRGTDTQYF.

This clone has more than one count but fewer than ten. Distinct nucleotide sequences in the sample also encode this CDR3. J is TRBJ2-3 and V is TRBV29-1, with D possibly being TRBD1 (5 bases). This CDR3 has 14 amino acids. V was pared by 3 bases and J by 2 bases, with 12 bases between. The germline V gene has CDR1 SQVTM and CDR2 ANQGSEA. The CDR3 loop reads CSVEGQGYTDTQYF. The CDR3 DNA is TGCAGCGTTGAGGGGCAGGGATACACAGATACGCAGTATTTT.

The chain links TRBV6-5 to TRBJ1-5; D is undetermined. V gave up 2 bases and J gave up 1 base, with 6 bases separating them. The CDR3 runs to 14 residues. Germline loops: CDR1 MNHEY, CDR2 SVGAGI. The CDR3 DNA sequence: TGTGCCAGCAGTTACGCCAGAAGCAATCAGCCCCAGCATTTT. This gives the protein CASSYARSNQPQHF.

A single count supports this clone. The sample contains more than one DNA sequence encoding this CDR3. The genes are TRBV5-1 and TRBJ1-1, with 7 bases fitting TRBD1. Germline V gene sequence: CDR1 SGHRS, CDR2 YFSETQ. After removal of 3 bases from V and 5 bases from J, the junction contained 1 base not matched to a gene. This CDR3 is 12 amino acids long. The CDR3: CASSSGGTEAFF. The CDR3, as DNA: TGCGCCAGCAGCTCAGGGGGGACTGAAGCTTTCTTT.

The genes are TRBV19 and TRBJ2-1; D is perhaps TRBD2 (7 bases). The CDR3 length is 17 residues. CDR1 is LNHDA, CDR2 SQIVND, per germline (reference sequence). Trimming took off 4 bases at V and 2 bases at J, with 18 bases between the two ends. CDR3 loop: CASSTPGRRGPYNEQFF. The CDR3 DNA reads as TGTGCCAGTAGTACCCCAGGGAGGCGGGGGCCCTACAATGAGCAGTTCTTC.

The CDR3: CASREGKTEAFF. The CDR3 nucleotides are TGTGCCAGCAGGGAGGGGAAGACTGAAGCTTTCTTT. The chain combines TRBV28 with TRBJ1-1; possibly TRBD1 for D (5 bases). V was cut by 6 bases and J by 5 bases, with 10 bases left in between. Germline loops: CDR1 MDHEN, CDR2 SYDVKM. This CDR3 contains 12 residues.

This clone was recorded a few times. The chain employs TRBV15 and TRBJ1-2; D possibly corresponds to TRBD1 (6 bases). Germline CDR1 is LNHNV and CDR2 is YYDKDF (reference sequence). The CDR3 is 16 residues long. Trimming shortened V by 0 bases and J by 6 bases, and 17 bases separated the two germline ends. The CDR3 DNA follows: TGTGCCACCAGCAGAGATTTCTCTCGGGGGGCGGATGGCTACACCTTC. It translates to CATSRDFSRGADGYTF.

The V call is TRBV5-1, the J call TRBJ2-1; the D is unclear. Germline lookup yields CDR1 SGHRS and CDR2 YFSETQ. The V end was cut by 0 bases, the J end by 7 bases, with 8 bases between. There are 13 residues in the CDR3. The CDR3 nucleotides are TGCGCCAGCAGCTTGGTGAGCTGGAATGAGCAGTTCTTC. Translation gives CASSLVSWNEQFF.

The J gene is TRBJ1-5, the V gene TRBV30; 7 bases are shared with TRBD1. The CDR3 sequence is 13 residues long. Trimming removed 5 bases from V and 1 base from J; junction bases left unmatched: 2. Germline assignment: CDR1 GTSNPN and CDR2 SVGIG (reference sequence). The CDR3 sequence: CAWETGSNQPQHF. The CDR3 DNA follows: TGTGCCTGGGAGACAGGGAGCAATCAGCCCCAGCATTTT.

The rearrangement links TRBV7-3 to TRBJ2-3, with 9 positions matching TRBD1. Germline CDR1 reads SGHTA; CDR2 reads FQGTGA. The CDR3 has 15 residues. V lost 0 bases to trimming and J lost 5 bases; unmatched junction nucleotides: 3. The CDR3 loop is CASSLTVDRGDTQYF. For the CDR3, the DNA is TGTGCCAGCAGCTTAACGGTGGACAGGGGAGATACGCAGTATTTT.

The CDR3 DNA follows: TGTGCCAGCGCCCTAGGAGGGGAGCAGTACTTC. The encoded protein is CASALGGEQYF. The rearrangement joins TRBV7-9 to TRBJ2-7, with a weak D call TRBD2 (6 bases). The V gene's germline CDR1 is SEHNR and CDR2 FQNEAQ (reference sequence). The CDR3 runs to 11 residues. V was trimmed by 8 bases and J by 7 bases, leaving 12 bases between them. Full variable domain (outside the CDR3, taken from reference TRBV7-9 and TRBJ2-7): DTGVSQNPRHKITKRGQNVTFRCDPISEHNRLYWYRQTLGQGPEFLTYFQNEAQLEKSRLLSDRFSAERPKGSFSTLEIQRTEQGDSAMYLCASALGGEQYFGPGTRLTVT.

This clone occurred a few times. V gene TRBV21-1 combines with J gene TRBJ2-7; the table names TRBD1, a call not compared with the DNA. TRBV21-1 is a pseudogene segment. The CDR3 spans 15 residues. The CDR3 loop reads CASRTTARQANEQYF. For the CDR3, the DNA is TGTGCCAGCAGGACGACCGCGAGACAGGCTAACGAGCAGTACTTC.

The V gene is TRBV30, the J gene TRBJ1-5; D ambiguous. V was cut by 2 bases and J by 7 bases, with 15 bases left in between. From germline, CDR1 is GTSNPN and CDR2 SVGIG (reference sequence). The CDR3 consists of 14 residues. Here the CDR3 DNA reads TGTGCCTGGAGTCGTCGGGGAGGGTTGCAGCCCCAGCATTTT. Amino acid sequence: CAWSRRGGLQPQHF.

V and J are TRBV2 and TRBJ2-5; a weak D match, TRBD2 (6 bases). The germline V gene has CDR1 SNHLY and CDR2 FYNNEI. The ends were cut back, 3 bases at V and 13 bases at J, with 15 bases in the middle. The CDR3 is 12 residues long. DNA for the CDR3: TGTGCCAGCAGTGAGTGGGAGGACTTGCCGTACTTC. Its protein is CASSEWEDLPYF.